The entry below gives a single T cell receptor (beta chain) sequence along with its context. This specimen comes from a study of blood T cell repertoires in COVID-19. For the study at large: The origin of the acute and convalescent COVID-19 samples was the United States, Italy and Spain. T cells, B-cell-depleted T cells, or PBMCs provided the cDNA or gDNA that served as material.

Trimming took off 1 base at V and 1 base at J, with 17 bases between the two ends. The CDR3 is 17 residues long. CDR1 is SGHDT, CDR2 YYEEEE, per germline. Clones were sequenced by immunoSEQ multiplex PCR, and TCRdb holds only the in-frame ones, with some missing. The profile shows fewer than 80,000 clones, 86% of them singletons. The V and J genes are TRBV5-6 and TRBJ1-2, with D possibly being TRBD1 (6 bases). The sample taken for sequencing was peripheral blood. This receptor was obtained from a man between 25 and 39 years old with acute or convalescent COVID-19. The CDR3 loop is CASSLIPGATLNYGYTF. Here the CDR3 DNA reads TGTGCCAGCAGCTTGATCCCAGGGGCTACACTTAACTATGGCTACACCTTC.